This T cell receptor beta chain is drawn from a study of blood T cell repertoires in COVID-19 (TCRdb year 2020). A note on the overall study: Samples from collaborators originated in the United States, Italy and Spain and spanned both the acute and convalescent phases of COVID-19. The material from the prospective study consisted of cDNA or gDNA derived from T cells, B-cell-depleted T cells, or PBMCs. Subjects who had been exposed to COVID-19, were actively infected with it, or had recovered from it provided the deeply sampled blood TCRbeta repertoires that made up the dataset. The repertoires were made available in a free public database intended to serve as a resource for research on the immune response to SARS-CoV-2. The samples were drawn from two sources: the first 160 participants of the ongoing ImmuneRACE study, and over 950 subjects contributed by 6 global collaborators. A de-identified subject ID, COVID-19 status, age in years and sex were almost always included in the sample metadata. Where HLA class I and class II types were available, the types were taken from metadata supplied by the sample provider, not from assay-based typing. On the study overall, not on this receptor specifically: The quantity of clinical and demographic metadata differed by source and by participant and was supplied without curation.

TCRbeta CDR3 regions were amplified from genomic DNA using the immunoSEQ Assay, a bias-controlled multiplex PCR. Processing in the source paper ran as follows. The number of nucleated cells in each sample was estimated from the amplification of reference gene primers within the assay. To quantify the absolute abundance of each unique TCRbeta CDR3 rearrangement, sequence reads were collapsed and filtered. Productive Simpson clonality was computed per sample as the square root of Simpson's diversity index over productive rearrangements. Here the immuneACCESS table is served through TCRdb, limited to in-frame sequences with V and J called. Missing clones are a known gap in these copies; in checked studies unresolved V genes cover under half, and the rest lacks a known reason. That table furnishes V, J and clone size, whereas the DNA furnished D and trimming. The sample has 200,000 to 300,000 clones on record, approximately 86% of them singletons. Of the sample, approximately 1.4% is held by the ten largest clones.

Each collaborating institution followed its own protocols to collect whole blood in K2EDTA tubes. For TCRbeta analysis, collaborators shipped samples as frozen whole blood, isolated PBMCs, or DNA extracted from either of those sample types. Clipping removes 3 bases from V and 1 base from J, with 8 as the unmatched junction base count. The CDR3 measures 16 amino acids from cysteine to phenylalanine. The CDR3 DNA has 48 bases and is translated from base 1. From a lookup of the germline V gene, CDR1 and CDR2 are LGHNA and YNFKEQ. In regard to this clone: No antigen is known for it. Per-nucleotide qualities are absent, and no much larger clonotype sits a single base away.

This clonotype was obtained from a man older than 75 with acute or convalescent COVID-19. The sequence links TRBV4-2 to TRBJ1-1, with 7 junctional bases fitting TRBD1. Material: peripheral blood. CDR3 region: CASSHHGQASNTEAFF. Read as DNA, the sequence is TGTGCCAGCAGCCACCACGGACAGGCATCGAACACTGAAGCTTTCTTT.